A single sample is the source of the 2 T cell receptor beta chains below, sequenced in a study of T cell clonality in common variable immunodeficiency. TCRdb's table, derived via immunoSEQ multiplex PCR, lists solely in-frame clones and lacks some. The sample was found to contain tens of thousands of clones, and every one recurs. Sequenced: peripheral blood mononuclear cells. The receptors stem from a person aged 18 to 75 in good health.

This clone was observed at least ten times. The sequence runs out 3 residues before the end of the CDR3; the remainder is reconstructed from the germline J gene. V gene TRBV20-1 combines with J gene TRBJ1-4; the D is unclear. Germline V gene sequence: CDR1 DFQATT, CDR2 SNEGSKA (reference sequence). Between the trimmed V and J ends, which lost 3 bases and 2 bases, there was a span of 7 bases. The CDR3 spans 13 residues. The CDR3 is CSARPGTNEKLFF. The sequenced part of the CDR3 DNA is TGCAGTGCTAGGCCCGGGACTAATGAAAAA.

This clone was found many times. The read ends 3 residues early relative to the CDR3; the germline J gene fills the gap. The chain combines TRBV30 with TRBJ1-6; TRBD1 is a possible D gene (5 bases). The germline CDR1 and CDR2 sequences are GTSNPN and SVGIG (reference sequence). V was pared by 0 bases and J by 9 bases, with 12 bases between. The length of the CDR3 is 14 residues. CDR3: CAWSVWGGSSPLHF. The part of the CDR3 DNA that was read is TGTGCCTGGAGTGTTTGGGGGGGGAGTTCACCC.